The clone carrying this T cell receptor (beta chain) has only one observation. Original handling: Amplification of reference gene primers provided the estimated nucleated cell counts. The protocol was immunoSEQ multiplex PCR, while the TCRdb copy is restricted to in-frame clones and leaves out a portion. The V and J calls and clone size come from that table; D and trimming were worked out from the DNA. The table includes about 170,000 clones, approximately 83% detected once. The sample comes from a study of blood T cell repertoires in COVID-19. Study-wide context: Donors in the United States, Italy and Spain gave samples during acute or convalescent COVID-19. Nucleic acid was either cDNA or gDNA, and it came from T cells, B-cell-depleted T cells, or PBMCs.

CDR3 length: 14 residues. Germline V lookup: CDR1 SGHRS, CDR2 YFSETQ. The V and J ends lost 1 base and 0 bases respectively, with 8 bases between them. The chain links TRBV5-1 to TRBJ2-7, with D possibly matching TRBD2 (5 bases). The sample was peripheral blood. The TCR comes from a human donor with acute or convalescent COVID-19. The donor label of this sample is uncertain. The CDR3 reads CASSLPGVSYEQYF. CDR3 nucleotide sequence: TGCGCCAGCAGCTTGCCCGGGGTCTCCTACGAGCAGTACTTC.